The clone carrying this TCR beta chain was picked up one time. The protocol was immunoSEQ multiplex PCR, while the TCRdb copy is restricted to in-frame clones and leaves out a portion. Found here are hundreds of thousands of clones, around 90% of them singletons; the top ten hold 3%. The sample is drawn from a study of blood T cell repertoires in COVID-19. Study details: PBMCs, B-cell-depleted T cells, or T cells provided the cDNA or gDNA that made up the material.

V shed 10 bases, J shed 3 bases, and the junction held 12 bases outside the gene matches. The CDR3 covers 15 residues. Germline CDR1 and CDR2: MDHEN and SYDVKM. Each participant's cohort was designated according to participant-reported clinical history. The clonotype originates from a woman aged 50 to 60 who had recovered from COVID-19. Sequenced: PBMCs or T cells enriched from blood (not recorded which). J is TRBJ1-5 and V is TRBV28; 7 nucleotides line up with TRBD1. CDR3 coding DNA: TGTGCCACCCAGTTTAAGGGGGCCTACAATCAGCCCCAGCATTTT. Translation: CATQFKGAYNQPQHF.